This T cell receptor beta chain derives from a study of radiotherapy plus CTLA-4 blockade in lung cancer. Notes on this clone: Its antigen is undetermined.

The CDR3 runs 14 residues. Germline V lookup: CDR1 SGHDT, CDR2 YYEEEE. Trimming at V came to 4 bases and at J to 6 bases, leaving 7 bases not matched to a gene. Here immunoSEQ multiplex PCR was the method, and the copy in TCRdb shows in-frame clones only, minus some. The sample records roughly 62,000 clones, 60% to 85% being singletons. General observations from the study: Early clone dynamics of blood T cells, plus interferon-beta, reportedly predicted response best.

The gene calls are TRBV5-6 and TRBJ1-1, with 9 bases lining up with TRBD1. The sequencing here drew on peripheral blood, taken from a patient treated with radiotherapy plus ipilimumab. The TCR sequence derives from a human donor with non-small cell lung cancer who had a complete response to radiotherapy plus ipilimumab. The DNA for the CDR3 is TGTGCCAGCAGCCTGGGACAGGGAGTCCCTGAAGCTTTCTTT. Its translation: CASSLGQGVPEAFF.